A selection of T cell receptor beta chains follows, all from one sample in a study of T-cell memory formation after mild COVID-19. Each CDR3 protein is one row after TCRdb ran MiXCR on the 5' RACE reads. The repertoire holds some 340,000 distinct CDR3 sequences, with 13% as singletons. Sequencing used PBMCs or a T cell subset sorted from them (not recorded which). The receptors here all came from a young man who had mild COVID-19 (a few samples of this study predate the infection). Cell type and time point are not known. CDR3s include the opening cysteine and the closing phenylalanine or tryptophan. The D gene is left open where the match is weak. Clone sizes are given selectively: once, few, many, or a class where the clone is expanded.

TRBJ2-5 TRBD1 TRBV29-1 many TGCAGCGTTGAACAGGGGGCTGTGGAGACCCAGTACTTC CSVEQGAVETQYF
TRBJ1-6 TRBD1 TRBV9 NA TGTGCCAGCAGCGCCAGGGGGGCGTATAATTCACCCCTCCACTTT CASSARGAYNSPLHF
TRBJ2-7 TRBD2 TRBV11-3 NA TGTGCCAGCAGCTCGCCGGGACTAGTGTGCGAGCAGTACTTC CASSSPGLVCEQYF
TRBJ1-5 NA TRBV4-1 many TGCGCCAGCAGCCAACTCCCACTCGGAGGGTGGCAGCCCCAGCATTTT CASSQLPLGGWQPQHF
TRBJ2-6 NA TRBV19 NA TGTGCCAGTAGTATAGAAGTCCACTCTGGGGCCAACGTCCTGACTTTC CASSIEVHSGANVLTF
TRBJ1-2 NA TRBV6-5 few TGTGCCAGCAGCCCTGACAAGGTGGGATCCTATGGCTACACCTTC CASSPDKVGSYGYTF
TRBJ2-3 NA TRBV20-1 few TGCAGTGCCGGGGGAAGGTTGGGGACAGATACGCAGTATTTT CSAGGRLGTDTQYF
TRBJ2-3 NA TRBV7-2 many TGTGCCAGCAGCTTGGGGGTTGGCAGACACACAGATACGCAGTATTTT CASSLGVGRHTDTQYF
TRBJ1-1 NA TRBV7-9 few TGTGCCAGCAGCTTAGACAGCCGGTACACTGAAGCTTTCTTT CASSLDSRYTEAFF
TRBJ1-4 TRBD1 TRBV4-3 few TGCGCCAGCAGCCAAAGGGGACAGGGTGAAAAACTGTTTTTT CASSQRGQGEKLFF
TRBJ2-3 NA TRBV11-3 NA TGTACCAGCGTACAGGACACAGATACGCAGTATTTT CTSVQDTDTQYF
TRBJ2-3 TRBD2 TRBV7-2 many TGTGCCAGCAGCGCCGGGACTAGTCGCACAGATACGCAGTATTTT CASSAGTSRTDTQYF
TRBJ2-1 NA TRBV7-2 many TGTGCCAGCAGCTTAGTTTTGCACAGGCAAATTGGTGAGCAGTTCTTC CASSLVLHRQIGEQFF
TRBJ1-2 NA TRBV5-1 NA TGCGCCAGCAGCCCGACCGGACAGTCTAACTATGGCTACACCTTC CASSPTGQSNYGYTF
TRBJ2-1 TRBD1 TRBV5-4 NA TGTGCCAGCAGCTCTTGGACAGGTGACAATGAGCAGTTCTTC CASSSWTGDNEQFF
TRBJ2-7 NA TRBV7-2 few TGTGCCAGCAGCTTATCACTGGCGGGTAACGAGCAGTACTTC CASSLSLAGNEQYF
TRBJ2-3 NA TRBV7-2 many TGTGCCAGCAGCCTCACCCATAGCCCCGGGACCTTGGCAGATACGCAGTATTTT CASSLTHSPGTLADTQYF
TRBJ2-7 TRBD2 TRBV20-1 NA TGCAGTGCTAGAGGCCTAGCGGGGAGCTCCTACGAGCAGTACTTC CSARGLAGSSYEQYF
TRBJ1-2 TRBD1 TRBV10-3 NA TGTGCCATCAGTCCTCAACAGGGGAATGGCTACACCTTC CAISPQQGNGYTF
TRBJ2-5 NA TRBV5-1 few TGCGCCAGCAGCTCCGGGTCATTTGAGGGAGAGACCCAGTACTTC CASSSGSFEGETQYF
TRBJ1-2 NA TRBV12-3/TRBV12-4 NA TGTGCCAGCAGTTTATCGGGCCAGTATGGCTACACCTTC CASSLSGQYGYTF
TRBJ2-7 NA TRBV12-5 NA TGTGCTAGTGGTTTCGGACCATCCTACGAGCAGTACTTC CASGFGPSYEQYF
TRBJ2-3 TRBD2 TRBV20-1 few TGCAGTGCTCCTTACGGGACTAGCGGTCATGATACGCAGTATTTT CSAPYGTSGHDTQYF
TRBJ2-1 NA TRBV7-6 few TGTGCCAGCAGCCCTATAGGTGAGCAGTTCTTC CASSPIGEQFF